The 3 T cell receptor beta chains listed next were all sequenced from one sample in a study of T-cell reconstitution after alpha-beta-depleted transplantation in children (dated by TCRdb to the mid-2010s). The method was PCR. Reads for this sample came from an Illumina HiSeq 2500. TCR libraries were prepared with molecular barcoding, using unique molecular identifiers to normalize TCRbeta repertoire quantification. TCRdb redid the processing of the public reads, applying fastp at Q25 and MiXCR, and retained in-frame beta chains. Every distinct CDR3 protein forms one entry, paired with its most common genes and DNA. This sample comprises fewer than 550,000 distinct CDR3 sequences, about 10% of them detected only once. The ten largest clones take up roughly 2.1% of the sample. The treatment or condition label of this sample denotes: allogeneic hematopoietic cell transplantation with graft depleted of TCRalphabeta T cells and CD19 B cells.

Sample: PBMCs, taken before TCRalphabeta/CD19-depleted stem cell transplant. The origin of the receptors is a child under 10 years old with inherited bone marrow failure, due to receive a stem cell transplant.

This clonotype occurred many times. The chain is built from TRBV6-5 and TRBJ2-1, with TRBD2 identical over 11 bases. V lost 2 bases to trimming and J lost 4 bases; unmatched junction nucleotides: 7. CDR1 is MNHEY and CDR2 is SVGAGI in the germline V gene. The CDR3 has 17 amino acids. DNA of the CDR3: TGTGCCAGCAGTTACGTGGGACTAGCGGCTACTTACAATGAGCAGTTCTTC. It yields the protein CASSYVGLAATYNEQFF.

The CDR3 region is CSAPRTGGIDQPQHF. CDR3 DNA sequence: TGCAGTGCCCCCCGGACAGGGGGCATAGATCAGCCCCAGCATTTT. V gene TRBV20-1 combines with J gene TRBJ1-5, with TRBD1 matching 11 bases. Unmatched junction bases numbered 9, after V lost 6 bases and J lost 5 bases. Germline CDR1 DFQATT, CDR2 SNEGSKA (reference sequence). CDR3 length equals 15 residues.

The sample holds many counts of this clonotype. This sequence joins TRBV20-1 and TRBJ2-5; D might be TRBD2 (5 bases). Germline values: CDR1 DFQATT, CDR2 SNEGSKA (reference sequence). This CDR3 region has 15 residues. The ends were cut back, 5 bases at V and 4 bases at J, with 20 bases in the middle. The CDR3 region is CSAPFGLALGETQYF. As DNA, the CDR3 is TGCAGTGCTCCCTTCGGGCTAGCACTCGGAGAGACCCAGTACTTC.